This entry is about one T cell receptor beta chain. This entry belongs to a study of T cell repertoires in cytomegalovirus infection. At the level of the study: Shared public TCR beta signatures pointed to both CMV infection and a matching HLA type.

One entry per CDR3 protein results from TCRdb running MiXCR on the reads. This sample has over 250,000 distinct CDR3 sequences; around 25% occur once, and the top ten carry more than 11%. CDR1 is LNHDA, CDR2 SQIVND, per germline (reference sequence). CDR3 size: 15 residues. V was shortened by 7 bases and J by 4 bases, with 16 bases between the two germline ends. The V and J genes are TRBV19 and TRBJ2-2, with D possibly being TRBD2 (5 bases). The receptor was derived from a human donor in good health (CMV status not recorded). Some clones in this sample may be carry-over from other donors' samples. Specimen: PBMCs. The CDR3 bases are TGTGCCAGTAACATTCGGACCGCGGGCACCGGGGAGCTGTTTTTT. Protein product: CASNIRTAGTGELFF.